Shown below are 8 T cell receptor beta chains from a single sample sequenced in a study of vaccination and CD4 T cells after COVID-19. These receptors lack a known antigen. The treatment: approximately 9-day PBMC culture with coronavirus spike peptide pools or control peptides (ViraFEST assay). Cultured CD4+ T cell DNA was sequenced using the Oncomine TCR Beta short-read assay. TCRdb fed the PCR reads into MiXCR, producing one record per CDR3 protein. In the table there are around 12,000 distinct CDR3 sequences, roughly 80% of which are singletons. The sample was CD4+ T cells from blood, cultured in vitro. The receptors here all came from a human donor who had recovered from COVID-19.

The rearrangement links TRBV7-2 to TRBJ2-3; D is unclear. Between the trimmed V and J ends, which lost 1 base and 0 bases, there was a span of 8 bases. The length of the CDR3 is 15 residues. Germline lookup yields CDR1 SGHTA and CDR2 FQGNSA. In DNA, the CDR3 is TGTGCCAGCAGCTTAGACGGGTCTAGCACAGATACGCAGTATTTT. This gives the protein CASSLDGSSTDTQYF.

The chain employs TRBV27 and TRBJ1-1; D may be TRBD1 (5 bases). The CDR3 is 14 residues long. The ends were cut back, 3 bases at V and 5 bases at J, with 13 bases in the middle. Germline V lookup: CDR1 MNHEY, CDR2 SMNVEV (reference sequence). CDR3 in amino acids: CASSFWGSRTEAFF. The CDR3 coding sequence is TGTGCCAGCAGTTTCTGGGGGTCGCGGACTGAAGCTTTCTTT.

The chain employs TRBV6-1 and TRBJ2-7; D may be TRBD1 or TRBD2 (5 bases each). CDR1 MNHNS and CDR2 SASEGT come from the germline V gene. This CDR3 region has 17 residues. Trimming took off 6 bases at V and 6 bases at J, with 27 bases between the two ends. CDR3 protein: CASSLVGGSVVALEQYF. The DNA of the CDR3 is TGTGCCAGCAGCTTGGTTGGGGGATCCGTGGTGGCACTCGAGCAGTACTTC.

The rearrangement links TRBV6-1 to TRBJ2-7; perhaps TRBD2 as D (5 bases). CDR1 MNHNS and CDR2 SASEGT come from the germline V gene. Trimming left V 7 bases short and J 3 bases short, with 7 bases between. The length of the CDR3 is 11 residues. The CDR3 here is CASTRDYEQYF. The CDR3 DNA sequence: TGTGCCAGCACCCGGGACTACGAGCAGTACTTC.

This clonotype was seen only once. This chain joins TRBV27 and TRBJ2-5; TRBD1 agrees at 7 bases. Germline CDR1 MNHEY, CDR2 SMNVEV (reference sequence). The CDR3 is 14 amino acids. V was pared by 5 bases and J by 1 base, with 4 bases of the junction left unmatched. The CDR3 sequence is CASSKRDSQETQYF. The CDR3 bases are TGTGCCAGCAGTAAAAGGGACAGCCAAGAGACCCAGTACTTC.

The rearrangement links TRBV27 to TRBJ2-7; 7 nucleotides match TRBD2. The V gene end was trimmed by 5 bases and the J gene end by 4 bases; junction bases not matched to a gene: 14. This CDR3 has 16 residues. Per the germline V gene, CDR1 is MNHEY and CDR2 is SMNVEV (reference sequence). DNA of the CDR3: TGTGCCAGCAGTCGCCCCTCTACTAGGGGAGGGTACGAGCAGTACTTC. Protein sequence: CASSRPSTRGGYEQYF.

This clonotype was detected only a few times. V and J are TRBV5-4 and TRBJ2-3, with D unclear. The CDR3 consists of 14 residues. Germline CDR1 SGHNT, CDR2 YYREEE (reference sequence). V lost 0 bases, J lost 1 base, and 6 bases lay in between. CDR3 DNA: TGTGCCAGCAGCTTGGGGTGGGGCACAGATACGCAGTATTTT. Protein: CASSLGWGTDTQYF.

This rearrangement joins TRBV30 to TRBJ2-3, with 7 bases that match TRBD1. This CDR3 has 12 residues. The V and J ends lost 2 bases and 10 bases, in that order; junction bases with no gene match: 6. CDR1 is GTSNPN, CDR2 SVGIG, per germline (reference sequence). The CDR3 is CAWSRGHYPQYF. The CDR3 DNA follows: TGTGCCTGGAGTAGGGGGCACTATCCGCAGTATTTT.